This entry features one TCR beta chain sequence. V was shortened by 4 bases and J by 0 bases, with 12 bases between the two germline ends. Germline-derived CDR1 and CDR2 are SEHNR and FQNEAQ (reference sequence). The CDR3 totals 16 residues. Source study methods: Amplifying reference gene primers gave estimates of nucleated cell counts. Only in-frame clones appear in the TCRdb table, and some are missing; sequencing was by immunoSEQ multiplex PCR. The V and J calls and clone size are taken from that table; D and trimming were inferred from the DNA. The table lists about 66,000 clones, 85% to 90% of them singletons, with less than 1.5% in the top ten. The data originate from a study of blood T cell repertoires in COVID-19. Looking at the study overall: Donors in the United States, Italy and Spain gave samples during acute or convalescent COVID-19. PBMCs, B-cell-depleted T cells, or T cells were the source of the cDNA or gDNA that made up the material.

This chain joins TRBV7-9 and TRBJ1-4, with TRBD1 as a possible D gene (5 bases). This TCR was sampled from a man in his fifties or sixties with acute or convalescent COVID-19. The sequencing sample was made of peripheral blood. The CDR3 is CASSSTDEATNEKLFF. DNA for the CDR3: TGTGCCAGCAGCTCGACAGACGAGGCAACTAATGAAAAACTGTTTTTT.